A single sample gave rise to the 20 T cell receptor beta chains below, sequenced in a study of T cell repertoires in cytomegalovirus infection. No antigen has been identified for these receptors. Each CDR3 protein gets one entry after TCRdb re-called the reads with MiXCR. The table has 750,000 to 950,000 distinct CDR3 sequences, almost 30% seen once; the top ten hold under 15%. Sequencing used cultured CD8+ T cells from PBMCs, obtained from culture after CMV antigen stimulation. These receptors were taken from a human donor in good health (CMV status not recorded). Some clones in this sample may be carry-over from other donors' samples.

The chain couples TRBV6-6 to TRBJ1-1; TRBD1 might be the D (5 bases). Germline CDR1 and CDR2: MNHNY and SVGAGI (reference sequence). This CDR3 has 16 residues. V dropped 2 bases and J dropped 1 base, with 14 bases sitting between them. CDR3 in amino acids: CASSYRAGVPNTEAFF. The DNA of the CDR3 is TGTGCCAGCAGTTACCGGGCGGGGGTCCCGAACACTGAAGCTTTCTTT.

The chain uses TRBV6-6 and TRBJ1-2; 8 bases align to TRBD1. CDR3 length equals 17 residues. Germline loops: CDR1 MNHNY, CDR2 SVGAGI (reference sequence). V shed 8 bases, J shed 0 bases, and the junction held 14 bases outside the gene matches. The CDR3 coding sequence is TGTGCCAGCTCTACCGGGGCAGGGGGCTTCCCTAACTATGGCTACACCTTC. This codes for CASSTGAGGFPNYGYTF.

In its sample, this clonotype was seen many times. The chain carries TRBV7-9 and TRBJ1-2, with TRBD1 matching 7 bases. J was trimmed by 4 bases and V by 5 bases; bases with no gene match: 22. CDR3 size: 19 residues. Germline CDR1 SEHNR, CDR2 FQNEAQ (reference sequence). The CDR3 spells CASSARKTRRDRERYGYTF. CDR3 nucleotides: TGTGCCAGCAGCGCTAGAAAGACCAGGAGGGACAGAGAACGCTATGGCTACACCTTC.

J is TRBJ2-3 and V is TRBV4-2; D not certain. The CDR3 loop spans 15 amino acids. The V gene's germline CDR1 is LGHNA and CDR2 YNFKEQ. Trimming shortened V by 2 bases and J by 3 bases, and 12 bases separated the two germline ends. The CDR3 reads CASSQRTKGTDTQYF. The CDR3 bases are TGTGCCAGCAGCCAACGAACTAAGGGAACAGATACGCAGTATTTT.

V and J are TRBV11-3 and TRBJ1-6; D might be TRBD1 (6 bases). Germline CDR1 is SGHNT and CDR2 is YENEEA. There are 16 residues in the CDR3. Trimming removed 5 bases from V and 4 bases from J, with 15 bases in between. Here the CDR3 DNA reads TGTGCCAGCAGCCCAGGGGATTCAACATATAATTCACCCCTCCACTTT. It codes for CASSPGDSTYNSPLHF.

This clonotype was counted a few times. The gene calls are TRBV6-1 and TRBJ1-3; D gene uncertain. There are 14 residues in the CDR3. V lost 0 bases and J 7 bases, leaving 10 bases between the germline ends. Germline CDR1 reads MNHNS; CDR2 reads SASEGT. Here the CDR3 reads CASSEAGEPNTIYF. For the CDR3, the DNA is TGTGCCAGCAGTGAAGCCGGAGAGCCGAACACCATATATTTT.

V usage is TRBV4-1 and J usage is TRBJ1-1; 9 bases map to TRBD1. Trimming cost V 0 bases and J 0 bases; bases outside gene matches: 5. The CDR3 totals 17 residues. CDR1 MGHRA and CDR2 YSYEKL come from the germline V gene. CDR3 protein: CASSQEGTGTLNTEAFF. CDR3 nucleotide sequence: TGCGCCAGCAGCCAAGAGGGGACAGGGACCTTGAACACTGAAGCTTTCTTT.

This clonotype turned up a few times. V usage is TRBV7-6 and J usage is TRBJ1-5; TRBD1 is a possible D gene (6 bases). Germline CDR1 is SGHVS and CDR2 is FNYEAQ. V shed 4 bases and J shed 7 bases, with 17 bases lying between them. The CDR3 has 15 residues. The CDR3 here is CASSSAGGRDQPQHF. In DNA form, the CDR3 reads TGTGCCAGCAGCTCAGCGGGGGGGCGCGACCAGCCCCAGCATTTT.

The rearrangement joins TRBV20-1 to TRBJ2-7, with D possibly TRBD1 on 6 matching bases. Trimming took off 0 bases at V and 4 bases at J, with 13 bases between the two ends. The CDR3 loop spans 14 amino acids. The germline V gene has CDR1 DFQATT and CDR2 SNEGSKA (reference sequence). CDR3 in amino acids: CSARDLQGTYEQYV. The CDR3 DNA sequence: TGCAGTGCTAGAGATCTACAGGGAACGTACGAGCAGTACGTC.

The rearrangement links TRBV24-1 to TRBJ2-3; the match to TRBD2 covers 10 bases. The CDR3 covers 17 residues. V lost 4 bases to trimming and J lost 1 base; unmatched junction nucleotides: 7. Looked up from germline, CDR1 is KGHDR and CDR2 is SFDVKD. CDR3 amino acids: CATSDSIGTSGTDTQYF. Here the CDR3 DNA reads TGTGCCACCAGTGACTCTATCGGGACTAGCGGCACAGATACGCAGTATTTT.

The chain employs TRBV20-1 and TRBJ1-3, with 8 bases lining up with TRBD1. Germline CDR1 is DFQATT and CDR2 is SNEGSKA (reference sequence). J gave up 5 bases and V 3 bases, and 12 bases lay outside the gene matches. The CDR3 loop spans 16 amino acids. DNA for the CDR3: TGCAGTGCTAGTAGGGTACAGGGGGTCGATAGAAACACCATATATTTT. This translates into CSASRVQGVDRNTIYF.

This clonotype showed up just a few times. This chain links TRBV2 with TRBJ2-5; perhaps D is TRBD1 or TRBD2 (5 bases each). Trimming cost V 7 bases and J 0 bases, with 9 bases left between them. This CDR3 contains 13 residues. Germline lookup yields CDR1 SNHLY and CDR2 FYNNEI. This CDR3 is CASIRDDQETQYF. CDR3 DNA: TGTGCCAGCATCCGGGACGACCAAGAGACCCAGTACTTC.

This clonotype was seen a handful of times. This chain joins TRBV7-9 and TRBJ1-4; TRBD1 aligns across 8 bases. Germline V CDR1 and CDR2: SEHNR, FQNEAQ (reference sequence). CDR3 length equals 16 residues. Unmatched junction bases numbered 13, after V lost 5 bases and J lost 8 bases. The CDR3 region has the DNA TGTGCCAGCAGCCACGGTGCGCAGGGGGCAGGGGAAAAACTGTTTTTT. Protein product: CASSHGAQGAGEKLFF.

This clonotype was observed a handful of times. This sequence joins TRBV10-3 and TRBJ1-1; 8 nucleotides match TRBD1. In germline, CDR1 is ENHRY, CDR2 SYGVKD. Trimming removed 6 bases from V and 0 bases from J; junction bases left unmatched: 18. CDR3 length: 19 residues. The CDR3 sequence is CAIRIGKPTGGRMNTEAFF. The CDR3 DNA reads TGTGCCATCAGGATAGGGAAACCAACAGGGGGGCGAATGAACACTGAAGCTTTCTTT.

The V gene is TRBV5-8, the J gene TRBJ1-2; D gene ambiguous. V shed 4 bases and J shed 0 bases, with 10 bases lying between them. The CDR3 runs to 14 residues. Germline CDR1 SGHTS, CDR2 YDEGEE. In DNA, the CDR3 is TGTGCCAGCAGCACCGACGGAGCTAACTATGGCTACACCTTC. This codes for CASSTDGANYGYTF.

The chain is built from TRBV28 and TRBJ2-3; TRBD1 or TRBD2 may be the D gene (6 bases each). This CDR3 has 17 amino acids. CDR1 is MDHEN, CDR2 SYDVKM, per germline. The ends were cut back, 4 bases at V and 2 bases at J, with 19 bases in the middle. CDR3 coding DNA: TGTGCCAGCAGTTCGGGTTGGGGGGCCCCTCCCACAGATACGCAGTATTTT. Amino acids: CASSSGWGAPPTDTQYF.

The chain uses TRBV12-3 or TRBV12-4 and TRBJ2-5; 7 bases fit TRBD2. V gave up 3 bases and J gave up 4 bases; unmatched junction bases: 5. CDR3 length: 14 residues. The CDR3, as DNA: TGTGCCAGCAGTTTCCCGACTAGCCCAGAGACCCAGTACTTC. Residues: CASSFPTSPETQYF.

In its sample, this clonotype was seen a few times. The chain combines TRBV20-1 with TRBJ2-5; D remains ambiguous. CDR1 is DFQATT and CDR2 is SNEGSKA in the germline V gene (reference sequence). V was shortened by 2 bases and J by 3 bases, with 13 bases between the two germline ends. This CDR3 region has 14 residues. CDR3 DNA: TGCAGTGCTAGATTCCCAACGTGGGAAGAGACCCAGTACTTC. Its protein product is CSARFPTWEETQYF.

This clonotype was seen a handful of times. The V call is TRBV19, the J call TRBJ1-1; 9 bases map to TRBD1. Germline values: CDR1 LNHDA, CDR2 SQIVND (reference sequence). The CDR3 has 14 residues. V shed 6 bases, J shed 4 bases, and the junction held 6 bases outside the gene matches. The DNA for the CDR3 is TGTGCCAGTAGCTCTACAGGGGGCACCACTGAAGCTTTCTTT. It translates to CASSSTGGTTEAFF. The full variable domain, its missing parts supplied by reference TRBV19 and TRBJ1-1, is DGGITQSPKYLFRKEGQNVTLSCEQNLNHDAMYWYRQDPGQGLRLIYYSQIVNDFQKGDIAEGYSVSREKKESFPLTVTSAQKNPTAFYLCASSSTGGTTEAFFGQGTRLTVV.

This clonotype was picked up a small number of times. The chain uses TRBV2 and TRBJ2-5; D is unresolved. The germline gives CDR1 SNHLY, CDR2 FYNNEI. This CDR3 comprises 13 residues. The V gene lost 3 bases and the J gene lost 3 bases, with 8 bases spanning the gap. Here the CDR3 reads CASSDGTEETQYF. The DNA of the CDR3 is TGTGCCAGCAGTGATGGCACGGAAGAGACCCAGTACTTC.